This TCR beta chain was found in a study of T cell repertoires in cytomegalovirus infection. Study background: Shared public TCR beta signatures pointed to both CMV infection and a matching HLA type. The study, taken as a whole, reports: In two of eight donors, the top clonotype was HLA-C-restricted CMV-specific.

V lost 2 bases and J 8 bases, leaving 9 bases between the germline ends. This CDR3 is 11 amino acids long. Germline V lookup: CDR1 DFQATT, CDR2 SNEGSKA (reference sequence). TCRdb called the reads again in MiXCR, with one record for every CDR3 protein. The data contain 120,000 to 150,000 distinct CDR3 sequences, about 6.5% of them singletons. As for this clonotype: The target antigen is unknown.

Material: PBMCs. This sequence was found in a human donor in good health (CMV status not recorded). Some clones in this sample may be carry-over from other donors' samples. The rearrangement uses TRBV20-1 and TRBJ1-1; D is unresolved. In DNA form, the CDR3 reads TGCAGTGCTAGAAGATCGATCGAAGCTTTCTTT. Translated, it gives CSARRSIEAFF.